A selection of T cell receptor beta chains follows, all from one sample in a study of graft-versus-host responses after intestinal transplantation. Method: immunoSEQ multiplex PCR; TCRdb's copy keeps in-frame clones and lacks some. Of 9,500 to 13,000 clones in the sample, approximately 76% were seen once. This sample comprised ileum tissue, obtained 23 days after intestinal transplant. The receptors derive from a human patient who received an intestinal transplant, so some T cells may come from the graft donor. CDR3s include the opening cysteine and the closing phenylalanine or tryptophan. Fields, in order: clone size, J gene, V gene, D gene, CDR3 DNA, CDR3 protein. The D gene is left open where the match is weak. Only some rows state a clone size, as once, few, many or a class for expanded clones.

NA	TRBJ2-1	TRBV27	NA	TGTGCCAGCAGGGGGGGCTCCTACAATGAGCAGTTCTTC	CASRGGSYNEQFF
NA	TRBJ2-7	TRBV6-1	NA	TGTGCCAGCAGTTCTCCTCAAGGATGGAGCTACGAGCAGTACTTC	CASSSPQGWSYEQYF
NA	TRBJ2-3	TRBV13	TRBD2	TGTGCCAGCAGCTCCCGGGGCGGGAGACCAGATACGCAGTATTTT	CASSSRGGRPDTQYF
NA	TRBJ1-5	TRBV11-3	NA	TGTGCCAGCAGCCAGGCCGGAAATCAGCCCCAGCATTTT	CASSQAGNQPQHF
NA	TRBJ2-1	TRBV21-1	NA	TGTGCCAGCAGCAAAGCGCAGCGGGAGTCCTACAATGAGCAGTTCTTC	CASSKAQRESYNEQFF
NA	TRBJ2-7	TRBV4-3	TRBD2	TGCGCCAGCAGCCACGGGACTAGCGGGGGCTACGAGCAGTACTTC	CASSHGTSGGYEQYF
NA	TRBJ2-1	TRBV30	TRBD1	TGTGCCTGGACCGGGACAGGGGTAAATGAGCAGTTCTTC	CAWTGTGVNEQFF
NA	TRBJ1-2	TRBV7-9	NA	TGTGCCAGCAGCTTAGCGCAGGAGACGCCCCCAAACTATGGCTACACCTTC	CASSLAQETPPNYGYTF
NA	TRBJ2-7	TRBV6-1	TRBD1	TGTGCCAGCAGTGTACCGGGACAGGGCGACGAGCAGTACTTC	CASSVPGQGDEQYF
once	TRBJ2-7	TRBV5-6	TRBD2	TGTGCCAGCAGCTGGATAACTAGCGGCCTGTACGAGCAGTACTTC	CASSWITSGLYEQYF
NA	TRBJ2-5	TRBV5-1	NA	TGCGCCAGCAGCTTGGGTCAAGAGACCCAGTACTTC	CASSLGQETQYF
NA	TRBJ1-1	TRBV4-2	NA	TGTGCCAGCAGCCTACAAAAAGACAGCAACACTGAAGCTTTCTTT	CASSLQKDSNTEAFF
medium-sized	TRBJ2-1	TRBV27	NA	TGTGCCAGCAGTTTAAGAGAGGGAGTCAGTGAGCAGTTCTTC	CASSLREGVSEQFF
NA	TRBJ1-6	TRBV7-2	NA	TGTGCCAGCAGCTTCGACTGGGTGGCGTCTAATTCACCCCTCCACTTT	CASSFDWVASNSPLHF
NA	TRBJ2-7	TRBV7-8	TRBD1	TGTGCCAGCAGCCCCTTGACAGGGGTGGCCTACGAGCAGTACTTC	CASSPLTGVAYEQYF
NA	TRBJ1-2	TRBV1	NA	TGCACCAGCAGCCAAGATCCAAGGGGCTACACCTTC	CTSSQDPRGYTF
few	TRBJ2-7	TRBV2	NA	TGTGCCAGCAGTAGAGACAGCTCCTACGAGCAGTACTTC	CASSRDSSYEQYF
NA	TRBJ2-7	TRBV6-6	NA	TGTGCCAGCATTTCCGCTAGTGACGAGCAGTACTTC	CASISASDEQYF
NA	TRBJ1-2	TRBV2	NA	TGTGCCAGCAGTGAAGTGGGCAGGGTCTATGGCTACACCTTC	CASSEVGRVYGYTF
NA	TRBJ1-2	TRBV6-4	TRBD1	TGTGCCAGCAGTGGGACAGGGAACTATGGCTACACCTTC	CASSGTGNYGYTF
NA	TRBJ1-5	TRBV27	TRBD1	TGTGCCAGCAGTTTATCGCTTGGACAGGGTGCCCAACCCCAGCATTTT	CASSLSLGQGAQPQHF
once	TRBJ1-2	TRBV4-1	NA	TGCGCCAGCAGCCAAGACTCCCGGGGCAACTATGGCTACACCTTC	CASSQDSRGNYGYTF
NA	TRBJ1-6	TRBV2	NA	TGTGCCAGCAGTTTACTCCGGGACAATAATTCACCCCTCCACTTT	CASSLLRDNNSPLHF
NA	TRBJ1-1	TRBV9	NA	TGTGCCAGCACCCTGGGGGTCGGGAACACTGAAGCTTTCTTT	CASTLGVGNTEAFF
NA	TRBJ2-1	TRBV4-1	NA	TGCGCCAGCAGCCAAGAGTGGTACGTCAGCTCCTACAATGAGCAGTTCTTC	CASSQEWYVSSYNEQFF
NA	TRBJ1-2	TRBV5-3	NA	TGTGCCAGAAGCTATCTGTCGGGCAGGGCCTATGGCTACACCTTC	CARSYLSGRAYGYTF
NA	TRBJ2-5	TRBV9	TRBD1	TGTGCCAGCAGCGTAGGGACAGGGGAAGAGACCCAGTACTTC	CASSVGTGEETQYF